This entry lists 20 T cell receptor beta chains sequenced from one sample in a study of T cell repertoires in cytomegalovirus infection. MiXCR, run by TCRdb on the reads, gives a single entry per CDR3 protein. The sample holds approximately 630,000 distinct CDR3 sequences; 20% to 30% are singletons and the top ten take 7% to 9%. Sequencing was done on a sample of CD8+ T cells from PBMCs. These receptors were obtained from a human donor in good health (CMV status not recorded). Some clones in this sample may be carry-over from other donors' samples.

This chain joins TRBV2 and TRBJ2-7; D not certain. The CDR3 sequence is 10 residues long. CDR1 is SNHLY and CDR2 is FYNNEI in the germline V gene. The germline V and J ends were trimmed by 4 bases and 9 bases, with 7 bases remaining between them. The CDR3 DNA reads TGTGCCAGCAGTGGGATAGCGCAGTACTTC. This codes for CASSGIAQYF.

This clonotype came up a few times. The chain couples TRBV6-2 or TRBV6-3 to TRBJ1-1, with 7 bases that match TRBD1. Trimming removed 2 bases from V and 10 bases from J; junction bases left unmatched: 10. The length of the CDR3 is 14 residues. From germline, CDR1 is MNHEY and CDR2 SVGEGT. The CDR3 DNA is TGTGCCAGCAGTTACCCCAGGGGGAGAGAGGGAGCTTTCTTT. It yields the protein CASSYPRGREGAFF.

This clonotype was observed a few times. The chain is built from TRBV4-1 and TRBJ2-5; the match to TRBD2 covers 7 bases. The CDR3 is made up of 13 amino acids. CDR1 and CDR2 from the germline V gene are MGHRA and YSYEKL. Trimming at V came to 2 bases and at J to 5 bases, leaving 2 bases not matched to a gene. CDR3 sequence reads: CASSQLLAETQYF. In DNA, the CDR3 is TGCGCCAGCAGCCAATTACTAGCGGAGACCCAGTACTTC.

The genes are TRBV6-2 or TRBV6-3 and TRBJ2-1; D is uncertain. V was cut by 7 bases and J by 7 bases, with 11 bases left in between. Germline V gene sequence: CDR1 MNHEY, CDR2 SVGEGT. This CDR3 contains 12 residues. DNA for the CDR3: TGTGCCAGCAACTATGGGGTAAATGAGCAGTTCTTC. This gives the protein CASNYGVNEQFF.

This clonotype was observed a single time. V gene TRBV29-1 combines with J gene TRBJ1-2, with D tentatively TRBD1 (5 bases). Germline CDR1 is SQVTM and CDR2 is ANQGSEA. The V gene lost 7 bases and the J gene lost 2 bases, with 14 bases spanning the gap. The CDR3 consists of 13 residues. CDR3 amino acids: CSAADGTNYGYTF. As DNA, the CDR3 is TGCAGCGCGGCCGACGGGACGAACTATGGCTACACCTTC.

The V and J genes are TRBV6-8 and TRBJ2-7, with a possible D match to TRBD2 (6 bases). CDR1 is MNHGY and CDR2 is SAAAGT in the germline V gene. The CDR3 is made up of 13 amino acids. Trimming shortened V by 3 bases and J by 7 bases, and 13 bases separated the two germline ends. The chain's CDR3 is CASSYRPAGEQYF. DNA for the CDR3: TGTGCCAGCAGTTATCGACCGGCGGGGGAGCAGTACTTC.

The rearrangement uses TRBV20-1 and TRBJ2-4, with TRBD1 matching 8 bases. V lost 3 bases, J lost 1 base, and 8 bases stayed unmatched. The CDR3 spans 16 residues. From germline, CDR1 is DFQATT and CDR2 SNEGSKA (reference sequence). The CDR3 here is CSASPDRAFAKNIQYF. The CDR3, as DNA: TGCAGTGCTAGTCCGGACAGGGCGTTTGCCAAAAACATTCAGTACTTC.

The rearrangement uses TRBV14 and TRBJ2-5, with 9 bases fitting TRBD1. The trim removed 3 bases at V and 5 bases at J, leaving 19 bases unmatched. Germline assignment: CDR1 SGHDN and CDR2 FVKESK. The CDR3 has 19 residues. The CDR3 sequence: CASSHIRDRVRPARETQYF. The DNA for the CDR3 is TGTGCCAGCAGCCACATTCGGGACAGGGTCAGGCCCGCCCGGGAGACCCAGTACTTC.

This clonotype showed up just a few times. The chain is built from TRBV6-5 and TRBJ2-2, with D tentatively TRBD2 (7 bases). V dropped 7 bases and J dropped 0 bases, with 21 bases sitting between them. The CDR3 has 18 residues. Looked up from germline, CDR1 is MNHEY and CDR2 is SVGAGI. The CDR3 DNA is TGTGCCAGCATCCTGCGGGGGCCCCTAATCGCGAACACCGGGGAGCTGTTTTTT. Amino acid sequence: CASILRGPLIANTGELFF.

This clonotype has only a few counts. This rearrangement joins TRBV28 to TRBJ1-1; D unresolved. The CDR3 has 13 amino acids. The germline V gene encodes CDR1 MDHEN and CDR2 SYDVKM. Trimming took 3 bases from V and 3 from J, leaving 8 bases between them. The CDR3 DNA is TGTGCCAGCAGTTTTGAGGTCCACACTGAAGCTTTCTTT. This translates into CASSFEVHTEAFF. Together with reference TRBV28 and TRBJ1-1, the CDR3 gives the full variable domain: DVKVTQSSRYLVKRTGEKVFLECVQDMDHENMFWYRQDPGLGLRLIYFSYDVKMKEKGDIPEGYSVSREKKERFSLILESASTNQTSMYLCASSFEVHTEAFFGQGTRLTVV.

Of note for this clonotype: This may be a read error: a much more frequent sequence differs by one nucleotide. CDR3 bases: TGTGTCAGCCTAGACAGGGATACGCAGTATTTT. Amino acid sequence: CVSLDRDTQYF. This sequence joins TRBV28 and TRBJ2-3, with a possible D match to TRBD1 (6 bases). Germline V gives CDR1 MDHEN, CDR2 SYDVKM. The CDR3 is 11 residues long.

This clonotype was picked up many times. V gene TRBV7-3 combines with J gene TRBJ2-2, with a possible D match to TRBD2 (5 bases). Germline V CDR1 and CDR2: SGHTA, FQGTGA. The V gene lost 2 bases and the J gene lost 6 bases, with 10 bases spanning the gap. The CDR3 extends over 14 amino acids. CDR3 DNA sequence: TGTGCCAGCAGCTTATTCGGGGTCCCCGGGGAGCTGTTTTTT. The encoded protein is CASSLFGVPGELFF. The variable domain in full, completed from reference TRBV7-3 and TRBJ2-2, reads GAGVSQTPSNKVTEKGKYVELRCDPISGHTALYWYRQSLGQGPEFLIYFQGTGAADDSGLPNDRFFAVRPEGSVSTLKIQRTERGDSAVYLCASSLFGVPGELFFGEGSRLTVL.

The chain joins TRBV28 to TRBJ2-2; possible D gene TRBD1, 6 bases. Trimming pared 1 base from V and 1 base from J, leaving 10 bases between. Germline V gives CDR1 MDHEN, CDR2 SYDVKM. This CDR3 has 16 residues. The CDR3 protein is CASSLSVTGNTGELFF. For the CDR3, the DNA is TGTGCCAGCAGTTTATCGGTGACAGGGAACACCGGGGAGCTGTTTTTT.

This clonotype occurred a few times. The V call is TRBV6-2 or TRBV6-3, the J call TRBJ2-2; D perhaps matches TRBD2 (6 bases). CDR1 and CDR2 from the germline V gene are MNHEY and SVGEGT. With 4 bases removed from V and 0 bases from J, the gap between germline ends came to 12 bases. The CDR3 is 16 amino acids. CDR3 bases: TGTGCCAGCAGTTCTCGGGAGAGGGCGAACACCGGGGAGCTGTTTTTT. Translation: CASSSRERANTGELFF.

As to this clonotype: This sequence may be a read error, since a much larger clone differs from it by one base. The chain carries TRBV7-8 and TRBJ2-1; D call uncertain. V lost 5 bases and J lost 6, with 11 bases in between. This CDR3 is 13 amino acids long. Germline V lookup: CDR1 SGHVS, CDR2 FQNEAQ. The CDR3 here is CASSPPYGNEQFF. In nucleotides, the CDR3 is TGTGCCAGCAGCCCCCCCTATGGCAATGAGCAGTTCTTC.

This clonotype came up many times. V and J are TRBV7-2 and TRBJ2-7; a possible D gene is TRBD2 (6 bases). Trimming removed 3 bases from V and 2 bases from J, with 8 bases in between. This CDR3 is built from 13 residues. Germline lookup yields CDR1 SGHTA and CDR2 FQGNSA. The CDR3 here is CASSLGLAYEQYF. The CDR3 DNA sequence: TGTGCCAGCAGCTTGGGACTCGCCTACGAGCAGTACTTC.

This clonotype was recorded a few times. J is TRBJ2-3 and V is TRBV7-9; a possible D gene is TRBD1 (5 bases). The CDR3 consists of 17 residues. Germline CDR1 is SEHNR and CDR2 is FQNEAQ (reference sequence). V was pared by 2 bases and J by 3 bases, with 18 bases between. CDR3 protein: CASSLNMGQGVTDTQYF. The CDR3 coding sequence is TGTGCCAGCAGCTTAAACATGGGCCAGGGTGTAACAGATACGCAGTATTTT.

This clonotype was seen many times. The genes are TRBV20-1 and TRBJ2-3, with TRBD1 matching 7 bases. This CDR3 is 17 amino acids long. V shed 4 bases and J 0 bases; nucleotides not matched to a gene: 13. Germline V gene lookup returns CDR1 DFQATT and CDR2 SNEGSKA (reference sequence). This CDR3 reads CSATNYQGTASTDTQYF. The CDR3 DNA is TGCAGTGCTACGAACTACCAGGGGACAGCCAGCACAGATACGCAGTATTTT.

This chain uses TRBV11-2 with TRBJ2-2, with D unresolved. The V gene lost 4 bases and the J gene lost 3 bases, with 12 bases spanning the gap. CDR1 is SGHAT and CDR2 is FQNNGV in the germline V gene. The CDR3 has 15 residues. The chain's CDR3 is CASSSPNTDTGELFF. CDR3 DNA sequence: TGTGCCAGCAGCTCCCCTAACACGGACACCGGGGAGCTGTTTTTT.

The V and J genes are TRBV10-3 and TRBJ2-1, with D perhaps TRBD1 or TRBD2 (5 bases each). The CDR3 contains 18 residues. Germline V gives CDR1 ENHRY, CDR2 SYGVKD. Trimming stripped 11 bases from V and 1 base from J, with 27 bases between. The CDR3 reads CAPRQISSGTASYNEQFF. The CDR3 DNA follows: TGTGCCCCCCGACAAATATCTTCCGGGACGGCTTCCTACAATGAGCAGTTCTTC.